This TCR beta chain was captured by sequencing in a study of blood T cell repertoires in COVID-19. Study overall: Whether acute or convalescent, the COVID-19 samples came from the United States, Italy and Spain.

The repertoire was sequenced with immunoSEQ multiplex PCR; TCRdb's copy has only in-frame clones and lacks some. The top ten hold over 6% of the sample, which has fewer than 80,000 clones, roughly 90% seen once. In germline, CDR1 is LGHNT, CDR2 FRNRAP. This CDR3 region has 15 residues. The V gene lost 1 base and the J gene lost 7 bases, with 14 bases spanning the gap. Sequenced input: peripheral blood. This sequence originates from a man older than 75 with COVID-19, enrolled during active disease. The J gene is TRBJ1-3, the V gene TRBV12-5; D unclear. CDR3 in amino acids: CASGLGSGERNTIYF. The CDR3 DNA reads TGTGCTAGTGGTTTGGGGTCCGGGGAACGGAACACCATATATTTT.